This T cell receptor beta chain was recorded in a study of PD-1 blockade in classical Hodgkin lymphoma. Study at large: Patients were dosed intravenously with nivolumab at 3 mg/kg every 2 weeks.

The method was immunoSEQ multiplex PCR; TCRdb's version includes in-frame clones alone and lacks a portion of them. This sample has 40,000 to 60,000 clones; around two thirds occur once, and the top ten carry less than 15%. The patients all showed relapse after autologous stem cell transplantation, while their brentuximab vedotin exposure varied. Sequencing used peripheral blood mononuclear cells (PBMCs), obtained before the second cycle of nivolumab. The origin of this receptor is a human donor with classical Hodgkin lymphoma.

In nucleotides, the CDR3 is TGTGCCAGCAGCTTAGACAGGGGGTACAACGAGCAGTACTTC. It specifies CASSLDRGYNEQYF. The V call is TRBV5-4, the J call TRBJ2-7; TRBD1 matches at 9 bases. Trimming removed 2 bases from V and 5 bases from J; junction bases left unmatched: 5. CDR3 size: 14 residues. Germline assignment: CDR1 SGHNT and CDR2 YYREEE (reference sequence).